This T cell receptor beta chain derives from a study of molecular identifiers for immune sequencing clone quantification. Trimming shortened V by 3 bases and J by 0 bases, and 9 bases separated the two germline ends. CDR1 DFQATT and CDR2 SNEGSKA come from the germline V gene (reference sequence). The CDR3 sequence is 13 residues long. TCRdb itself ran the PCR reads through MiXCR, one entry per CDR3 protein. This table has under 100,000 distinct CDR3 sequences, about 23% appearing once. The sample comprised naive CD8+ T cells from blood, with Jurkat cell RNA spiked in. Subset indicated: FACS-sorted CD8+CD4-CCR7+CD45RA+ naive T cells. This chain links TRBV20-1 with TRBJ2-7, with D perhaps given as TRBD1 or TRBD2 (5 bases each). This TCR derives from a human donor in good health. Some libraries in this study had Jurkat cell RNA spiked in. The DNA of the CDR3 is TGCAGTGCTAGGGGGGTCATCTCCTACGAGCAGTACTTC. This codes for CSARGVISYEQYF.